This T cell receptor (beta chain) was identified during a study of blood T cell repertoires in COVID-19. Turning to the study itself: Samples came from the United States, Italy and Spain, spanning acute and convalescent COVID-19. T cells, B-cell-depleted T cells, or PBMCs supplied cDNA or gDNA.

In the source study's methods: Reference gene primer amplification yielded estimated nucleated cell counts. Assay: immunoSEQ multiplex PCR; the TCRdb copy retains only in-frame clones and omits some. V, J and clone size are those of that table, while D and trimming were read from the DNA. The data show approximately 44,000 clones, around nine tenths seen once. This TCR came from a woman aged 40 to 55 with acute or convalescent COVID-19. Material: peripheral blood.

The CDR3 reads CASSQVVRGFMNTEAFF. The CDR3, as DNA: TGCGCCAGCAGCCAAGTCGTTCGGGGGTTCATGAACACTGAAGCTTTCTTT. The chain employs TRBV4-1 and TRBJ1-1; maybe TRBD1 (5 bases). The CDR3 length is 17 residues. Germline lookup yields CDR1 MGHRA and CDR2 YSYEKL. V lost 1 base, J lost 0 bases, and 15 bases lay in between.